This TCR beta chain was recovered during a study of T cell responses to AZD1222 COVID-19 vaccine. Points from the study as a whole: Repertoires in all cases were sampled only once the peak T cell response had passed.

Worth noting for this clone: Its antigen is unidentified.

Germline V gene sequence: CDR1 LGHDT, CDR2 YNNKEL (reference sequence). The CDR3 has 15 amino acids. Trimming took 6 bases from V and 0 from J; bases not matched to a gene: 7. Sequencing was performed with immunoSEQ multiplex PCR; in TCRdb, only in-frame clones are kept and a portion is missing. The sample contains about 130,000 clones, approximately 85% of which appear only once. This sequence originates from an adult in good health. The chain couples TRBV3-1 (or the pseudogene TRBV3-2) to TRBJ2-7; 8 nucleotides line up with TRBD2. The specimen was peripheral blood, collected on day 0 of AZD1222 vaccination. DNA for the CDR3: TGTGCCAGCAGGTTAAGCGGGGGCCCCTCCTACGAGCAGTACTTC. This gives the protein CASRLSGGPSYEQYF.